Sequencing of this TCR beta chain was carried out in a study of T cells after yellow fever vaccination. Findings of the study overall: Booster sampling recovered most clones from primary vaccination (96% CD4, roughly 90% CD8).

The CDR3 consists of 12 residues. With V trimmed by 7 bases and J by 8 bases, 5 bases remained unmatched. Turning to this clonotype: No antigen is known for it.

For TCR, cDNA came from 5'RACE template switching, which added a universal primer site and UMIs. One entry per CDR3 protein results from TCRdb running MiXCR on the 5' RACE reads. The sample carries around 120,000 distinct CDR3 sequences, roughly 15% recorded once. The TCR was taken from a man aged 18 to 30 who received the YFV17D yellow fever vaccine. This chain links TRBV12-3 or TRBV12-4 with TRBJ2-4, with 7 bases fitting TRBD2. The starting material was CD8+ T cells sorted from PBMCs, obtained 5 days after the yellow fever booster vaccination. The CDR3 sequence is CASTTRGDIQYF. CDR3 coding DNA: TGTGCCAGCACCACTCGGGGGGACATTCAGTACTTC.